This TCR beta chain was documented in a study of blood T cell repertoires in COVID-19 (dated by TCRdb to about 2020). Background on the whole study: Samples from collaborators originated in the United States, Italy and Spain and spanned both the acute and convalescent phases of COVID-19. Where HLA class I and class II types were available, the types were taken from metadata supplied by the sample provider, not from assay-based typing. The material from the prospective study consisted of cDNA or gDNA derived from T cells, B-cell-depleted T cells, or PBMCs. The dataset comprised deeply sampled blood TCRbeta repertoires from subjects exposed to, actively infected with, or recovered from COVID-19. The sample metadata nearly always contained a de-identified subject ID, COVID-19 status, age in years and sex. The repertoires were made available in a free public database intended to serve as a resource for research on the immune response to SARS-CoV-2. The samples were drawn from the first 160 participants of the ongoing ImmuneRACE study and from 1,254 subjects provided by 6 global collaborators. What the work shows at the level of the full study, not this receptor alone: The quantity of clinical and demographic metadata differed by source and by participant and was supplied without curation.

As for this clone: No antigen is known for it. No base quality values were provided; no much bigger clone lies one nucleotide off.

The CDR3, from cysteine to phenylalanine, totals 15 residues. Just CDR3 DNA is preserved here, 45 bases in frame from base 1. After removal of 6 bases from V and 3 bases from J, the junction retains 11 bases not matched to a gene. Sequences LGHNA (CDR1) and YNFKEQ (CDR2) are obtained from the germline V gene. A second Seattle source provided samples from volunteer blood donors who had recovered from COVID-19. Whole blood was collected in K2EDTA tubes by collaborating institutions according to the institutions' own protocols. For TCRbeta analysis, collaborators shipped samples in one of three forms: frozen whole blood, isolated PBMCs, or DNA extracted from either of those sample types. The immunoSEQ Assay, a bias-controlled multiplex PCR, was used to amplify TCRbeta CDR3 regions from genomic DNA. Per the source publication's procedure: The number of nucleated cells in each sample was estimated from the amplification of reference gene primers within the assay. To quantify the absolute abundance of each unique TCRbeta CDR3 rearrangement, sequence reads were collapsed and filtered. For each sample, productive Simpson clonality was calculated as the square root of Simpson's diversity index over productive rearrangements. TCRdb stores this immuneACCESS table with in-frame sequences only. Part of the clones is absent; in the studies checked, under half of the shortfall reflects unresolved V genes, and no reason is known for the rest. That table furnishes V, J and clone size, whereas the DNA furnished D and trimming. The sample contains hundreds of thousands of clones, approximately 90% of them found a single time. The ten largest clones represent about 2.2% of the sample.

The sequenced sample consisted of peripheral blood. The TCR sequence derives from a woman in her forties or fifties who had recovered from COVID-19. The sequence is built from TRBV4-2 and TRBJ2-7, with TRBD2 matching 7 junction bases. The CDR3: CASRGGSFGVYEQYF. The nucleotides read TGTGCCAGCAGGGGCGGGAGTTTCGGAGTCTACGAGCAGTACTTC.